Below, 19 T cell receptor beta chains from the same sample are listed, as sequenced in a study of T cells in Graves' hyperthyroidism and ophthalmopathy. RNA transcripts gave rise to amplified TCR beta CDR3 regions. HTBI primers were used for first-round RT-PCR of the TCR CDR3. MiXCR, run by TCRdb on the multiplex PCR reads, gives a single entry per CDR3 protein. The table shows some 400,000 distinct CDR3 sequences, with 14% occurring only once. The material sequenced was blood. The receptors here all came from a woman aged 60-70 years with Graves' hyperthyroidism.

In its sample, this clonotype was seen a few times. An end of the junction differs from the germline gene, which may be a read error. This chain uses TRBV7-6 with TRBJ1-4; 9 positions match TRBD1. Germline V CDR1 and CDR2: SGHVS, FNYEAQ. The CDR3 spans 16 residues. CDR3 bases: TGTGCCAGCAGCCACCATAACAGGGGGCGGGGAGAAAAACTGCTTTTT. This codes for CASSHHNRGRGEKLLF.

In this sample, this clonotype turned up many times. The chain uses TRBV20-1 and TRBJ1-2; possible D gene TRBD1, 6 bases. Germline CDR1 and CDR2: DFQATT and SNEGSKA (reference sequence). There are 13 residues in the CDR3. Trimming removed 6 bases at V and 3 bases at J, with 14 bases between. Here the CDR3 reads CSASNRADYGYTF. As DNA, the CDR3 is TGCAGTGCCTCAAACAGGGCCGACTATGGCTACACCTTC.

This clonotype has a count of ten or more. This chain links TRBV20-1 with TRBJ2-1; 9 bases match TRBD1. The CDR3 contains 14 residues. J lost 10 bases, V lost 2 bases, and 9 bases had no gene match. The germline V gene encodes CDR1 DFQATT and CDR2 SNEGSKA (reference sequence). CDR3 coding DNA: TGCAGTGCTAGAAGGGACAGGGACGACGGGGAGCAGTTCTTC. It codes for CSARRDRDDGEQFF.

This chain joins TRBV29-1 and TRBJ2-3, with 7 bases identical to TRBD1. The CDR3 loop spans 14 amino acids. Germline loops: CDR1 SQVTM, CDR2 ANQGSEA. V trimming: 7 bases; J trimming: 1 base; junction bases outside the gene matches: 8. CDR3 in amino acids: CSGRKGTGTDTQYF. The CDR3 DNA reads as TGCAGCGGGAGAAAGGGGACAGGCACAGATACGCAGTATTTT.

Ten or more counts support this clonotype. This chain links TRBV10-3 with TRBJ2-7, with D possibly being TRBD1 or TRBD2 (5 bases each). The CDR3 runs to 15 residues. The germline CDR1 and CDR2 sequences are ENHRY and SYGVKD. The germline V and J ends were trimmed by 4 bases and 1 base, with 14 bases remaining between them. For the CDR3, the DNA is TGTGCCATCAGTGGCGTCCGGGACCTTTCCTACGAGCAGTACTTC. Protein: CAISGVRDLSYEQYF.

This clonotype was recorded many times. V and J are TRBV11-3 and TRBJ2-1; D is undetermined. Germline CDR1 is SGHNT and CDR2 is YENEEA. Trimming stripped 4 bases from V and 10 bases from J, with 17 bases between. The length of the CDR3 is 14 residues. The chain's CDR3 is CASSSSPSASEQFF. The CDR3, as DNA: TGTGCCAGCAGCTCCTCCCCATCCGCCTCCGAGCAGTTCTTC.

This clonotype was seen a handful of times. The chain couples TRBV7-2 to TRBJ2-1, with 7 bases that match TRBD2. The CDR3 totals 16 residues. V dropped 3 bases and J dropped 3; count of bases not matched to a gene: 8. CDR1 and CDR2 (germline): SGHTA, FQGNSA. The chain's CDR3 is CASSLGGWSSYNEQFF. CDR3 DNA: TGTGCCAGCAGCTTGGGGGGGTGGTCCAGCTACAATGAGCAGTTCTTC.

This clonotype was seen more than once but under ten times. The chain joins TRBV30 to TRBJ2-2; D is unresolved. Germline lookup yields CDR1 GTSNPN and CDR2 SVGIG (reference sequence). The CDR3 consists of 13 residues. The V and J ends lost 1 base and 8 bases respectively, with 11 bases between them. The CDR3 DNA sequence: TGTGCCTGGAGTGCCCCATCGTTTGGGGAGCTGTTTTTT. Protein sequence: CAWSAPSFGELFF. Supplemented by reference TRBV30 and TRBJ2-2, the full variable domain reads SQTIHQWPATLVQPVGSPLSLECTVEGTSNPNLYWYRQAAGRGLQLLFYSVGIGQISSEVPQNLSASRPQDRQFILSSKKLLLSDSGFYLCAWSAPSFGELFFGEGSRLTVL.

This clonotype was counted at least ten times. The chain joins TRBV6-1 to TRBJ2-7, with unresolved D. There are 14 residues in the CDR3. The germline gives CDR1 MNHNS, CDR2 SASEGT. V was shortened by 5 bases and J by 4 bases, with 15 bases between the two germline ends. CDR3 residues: CASSYASLPYEQYF. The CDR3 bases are TGTGCCAGCAGTTATGCCTCCCTCCCTTACGAGCAGTACTTC.

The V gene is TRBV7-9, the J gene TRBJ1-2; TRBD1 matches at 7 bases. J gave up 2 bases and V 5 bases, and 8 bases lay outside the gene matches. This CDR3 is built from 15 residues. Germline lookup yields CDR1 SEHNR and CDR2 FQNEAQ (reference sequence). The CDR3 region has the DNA TGTGCCAGCAGCGAACGACAGGGTTCCAACTATGGCTACACCTTC. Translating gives CASSERQGSNYGYTF.

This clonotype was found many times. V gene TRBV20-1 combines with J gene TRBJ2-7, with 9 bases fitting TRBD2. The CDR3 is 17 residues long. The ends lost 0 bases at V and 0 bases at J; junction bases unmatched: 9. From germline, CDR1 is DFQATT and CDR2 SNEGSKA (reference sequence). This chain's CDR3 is CSARELGTSRSSYEQYF. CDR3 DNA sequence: TGCAGTGCTAGAGAACTCGGGACTAGCCGAAGCTCCTACGAGCAGTACTTC.

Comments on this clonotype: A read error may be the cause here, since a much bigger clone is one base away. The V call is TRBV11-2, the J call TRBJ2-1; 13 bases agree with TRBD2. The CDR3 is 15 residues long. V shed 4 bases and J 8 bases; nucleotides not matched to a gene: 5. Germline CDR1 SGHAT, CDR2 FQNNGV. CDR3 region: CASSSGLAGADEQFF. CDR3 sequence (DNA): TGTGCCAGCAGCTCCGGACTAGCGGGAGCCGATGAGCAGTTCTTC.

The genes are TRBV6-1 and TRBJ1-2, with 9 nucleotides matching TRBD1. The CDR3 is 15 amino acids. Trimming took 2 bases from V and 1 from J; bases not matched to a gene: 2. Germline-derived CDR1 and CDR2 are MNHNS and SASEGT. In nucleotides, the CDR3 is TGTGCCAGCAGTGAAAGGGACAGGGTTAACTATGGCTACACCTTC. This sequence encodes CASSERDRVNYGYTF.

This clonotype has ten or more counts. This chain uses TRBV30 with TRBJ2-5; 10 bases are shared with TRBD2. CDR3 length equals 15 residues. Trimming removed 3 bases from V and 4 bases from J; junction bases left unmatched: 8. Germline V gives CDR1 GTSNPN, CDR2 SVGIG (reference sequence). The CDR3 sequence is CAWREWASGRETQYF. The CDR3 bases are TGTGCCTGGAGGGAGTGGGCTAGCGGGAGAGAGACCCAGTACTTC.

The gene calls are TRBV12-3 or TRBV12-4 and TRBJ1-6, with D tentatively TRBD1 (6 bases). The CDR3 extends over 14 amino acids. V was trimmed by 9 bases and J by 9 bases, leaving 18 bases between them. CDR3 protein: CARRRGRGVSPLHF. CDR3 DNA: TGTGCCAGACGACGGGGCAGGGGTGTTTCACCCCTCCACTTT.

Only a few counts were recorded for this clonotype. The CDR3 spells CASSYRRGTEAFF. The CDR3 DNA reads as TGTGCCAGCAGTTACCGGAGGGGCACTGAAGCTTTCTTT. The V gene is TRBV6-5, the J gene TRBJ1-1; the D gene is possibly TRBD1 (5 bases). Germline CDR1 and CDR2: MNHEY and SVGAGI. Between the trimmed V and J ends, which lost 2 bases and 4 bases, there was a span of 8 bases. This CDR3 has 13 residues.

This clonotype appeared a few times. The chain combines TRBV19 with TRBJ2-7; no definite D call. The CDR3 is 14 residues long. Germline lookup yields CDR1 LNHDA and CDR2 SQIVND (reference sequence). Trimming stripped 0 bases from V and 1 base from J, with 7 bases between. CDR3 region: CASSIDDTSYEQYF. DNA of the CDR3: TGTGCCAGTAGTATAGATGACACGTCCTACGAGCAGTACTTC. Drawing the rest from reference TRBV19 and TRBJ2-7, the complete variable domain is DGGITQSPKYLFRKEGQNVTLSCEQNLNHDAMYWYRQDPGQGLRLIYYSQIVNDFQKGDIAEGYSVSREKKESFPLTVTSAQKNPTAFYLCASSIDDTSYEQYFGPGTRLTVT.

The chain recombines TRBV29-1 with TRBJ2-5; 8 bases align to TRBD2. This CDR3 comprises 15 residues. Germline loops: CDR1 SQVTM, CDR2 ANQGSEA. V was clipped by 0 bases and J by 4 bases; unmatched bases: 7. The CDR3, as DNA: TGCAGCGTTGAAGATACGGGACTAGGACGAGAGACCCAGTACTTC. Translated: CSVEDTGLGRETQYF.

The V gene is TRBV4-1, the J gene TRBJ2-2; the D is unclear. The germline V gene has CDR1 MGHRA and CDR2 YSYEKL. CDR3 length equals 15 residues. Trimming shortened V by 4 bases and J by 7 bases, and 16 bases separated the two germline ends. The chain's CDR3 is CASSPRFGLGGELFF. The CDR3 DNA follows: TGCGCCAGCAGCCCACGCTTTGGGTTGGGCGGGGAGCTGTTTTTT.